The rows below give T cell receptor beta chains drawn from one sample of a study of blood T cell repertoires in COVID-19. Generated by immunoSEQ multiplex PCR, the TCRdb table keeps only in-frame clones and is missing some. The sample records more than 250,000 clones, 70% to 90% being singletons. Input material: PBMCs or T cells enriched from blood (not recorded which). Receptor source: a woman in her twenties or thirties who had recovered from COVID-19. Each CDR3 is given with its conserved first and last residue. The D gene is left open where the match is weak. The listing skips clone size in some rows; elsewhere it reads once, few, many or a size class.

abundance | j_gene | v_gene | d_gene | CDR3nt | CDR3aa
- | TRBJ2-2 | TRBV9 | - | TGTGCCAGCAGCGTATCCGGGGGAACCGGGGAGCTGTTTTTT | CASSVSGGTGELFF
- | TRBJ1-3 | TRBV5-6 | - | TGTGCCAGCAGCTTGACAGGGCTAAGCTCTGGAAACACCATATATTTT | CASSLTGLSSGNTIYF
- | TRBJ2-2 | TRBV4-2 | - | TGTGCCAGCAGCCTACGGACCGGGGAGCTGTTTTTT | CASSLRTGELFF
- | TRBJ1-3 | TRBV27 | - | TGTGCCAGCAGTTTAGCTACCCCCTACGGGTCTGGAAACACCATATATTTT | CASSLATPYGSGNTIYF
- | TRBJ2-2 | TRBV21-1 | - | TGTGCCAGGATGGTCAGGACAGAAGATACCGGGGAGCTGTTTTTT | CARMVRTEDTGELFF
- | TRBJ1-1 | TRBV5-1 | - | TGCGCCAGCAGCTTGGCCTCAGCGCAGGGAGCTTTCTTT | CASSLASAQGAFF
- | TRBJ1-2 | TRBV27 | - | TGTGCCAGCAGTTTAGACAGGTCGGATTATGGCTACACCTTC | CASSLDRSDYGYTF
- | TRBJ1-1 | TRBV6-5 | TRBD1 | TGTGCCAGCAGTTACTCGCTGACAGGGACGACTGAAGCTTTCTTT | CASSYSLTGTTEAFF
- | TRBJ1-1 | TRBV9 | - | TGTGCCAGCAGCCCCCTGGGAGGGGGGAACACTGAAGCTTTCTTT | CASSPLGGGNTEAFF
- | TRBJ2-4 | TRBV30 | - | TGTGCCTGCGCCTACAAAAACATTCAGTACTTC | CACAYKNIQYF
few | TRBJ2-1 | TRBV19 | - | TGTGCCAGTACCATGTCTGGGGCTTTTCCCAATGAGCAGTTCTTC | CASTMSGAFPNEQFF
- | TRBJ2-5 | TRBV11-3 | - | TGTGCCAGCAGCCTAAGCTCACGAGAAGAGACCCAGTACTTC | CASSLSSREETQYF
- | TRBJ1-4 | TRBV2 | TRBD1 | TGTGCCAGCAGCCTGGGACAGGGGGCGACGGCTAATGAAAAACTGTTTTTT | CASSLGQGATANEKLFF
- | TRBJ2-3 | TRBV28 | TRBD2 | TGTGCCAGCAGTTTGCGGCTAGCGGGTGATACGCAGTATTTT | CASSLRLAGDTQYF
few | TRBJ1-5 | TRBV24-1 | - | TGTGCCACCAGTGATTCCCGGGGGGGCGATCAGCCCCAGCATTTT | CATSDSRGGDQPQHF
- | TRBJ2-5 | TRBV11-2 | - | TGTGCCAGCAGCTTAGATCCGGGGTTCCAAGAGACCCAGTACTTC | CASSLDPGFQETQYF
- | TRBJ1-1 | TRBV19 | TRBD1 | TGTGCCAGTAGTCCCGGACAGGGGCTTGAAGCTTTCTTT | CASSPGQGLEAFF
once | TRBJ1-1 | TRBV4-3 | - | TGCGCCAGCAGCCAGCGGACAGATGTGAACACTGAAGCTTTCTTT | CASSQRTDVNTEAFF